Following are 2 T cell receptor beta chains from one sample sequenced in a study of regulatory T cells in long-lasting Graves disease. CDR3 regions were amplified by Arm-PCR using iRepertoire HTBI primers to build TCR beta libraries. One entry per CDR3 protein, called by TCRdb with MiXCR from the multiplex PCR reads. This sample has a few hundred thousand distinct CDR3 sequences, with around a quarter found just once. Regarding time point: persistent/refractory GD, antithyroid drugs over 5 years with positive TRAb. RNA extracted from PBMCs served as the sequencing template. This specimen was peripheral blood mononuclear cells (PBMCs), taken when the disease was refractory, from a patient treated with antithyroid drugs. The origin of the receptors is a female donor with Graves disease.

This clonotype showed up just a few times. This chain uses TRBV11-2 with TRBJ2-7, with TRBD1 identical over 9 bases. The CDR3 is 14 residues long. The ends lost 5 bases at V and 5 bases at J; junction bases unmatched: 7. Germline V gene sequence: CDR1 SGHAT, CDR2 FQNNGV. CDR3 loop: CASSVQGAKDEQYF. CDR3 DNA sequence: TGTGCCAGCAGCGTACAGGGGGCAAAGGACGAGCAGTACTTC.

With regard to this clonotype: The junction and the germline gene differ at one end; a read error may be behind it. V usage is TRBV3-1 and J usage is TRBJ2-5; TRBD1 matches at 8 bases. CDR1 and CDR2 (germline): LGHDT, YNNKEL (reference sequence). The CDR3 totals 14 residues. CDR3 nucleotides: TGTGCCAGCAGCCAAGAAGGTCTCAGGGGGCGCGGGTTCTTC. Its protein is CASSQEGLRGRGFF.